The T cell receptor (beta chain) described here comes from a study of blood T cell repertoires in COVID-19. Whole-study context: The samples span acute and convalescent COVID-19 from the United States, Italy and Spain. The cDNA or gDNA used as material had been derived from T cells, B-cell-depleted T cells, or PBMCs.

Original analysis: Amplified reference gene primers provided the basis for estimating nucleated cell counts. Profiling relied on immunoSEQ multiplex PCR, and the TCRdb table lists in-frame clones only, not all of them. That table gives V, J and clone size, and the DNA gave D and trimming. The sample lists under 130,000 clones; roughly 79% were seen once. This CDR3 contains 14 residues. V gave up 2 bases and J gave up 4 bases; unmatched junction bases: 1. Germline V gives CDR1 SNHLY, CDR2 FYNNEI. This chain joins TRBV2 and TRBJ1-1, with 10 nucleotides matching TRBD1. Sequences were obtained from peripheral blood. This TCR came from a woman between 65 and 79 years old with acute or convalescent COVID-19. CDR3 loop: CASSEWDRGTEAFF. In DNA, the CDR3 is TGTGCCAGCAGTGAATGGGACAGGGGCACTGAAGCTTTCTTT.